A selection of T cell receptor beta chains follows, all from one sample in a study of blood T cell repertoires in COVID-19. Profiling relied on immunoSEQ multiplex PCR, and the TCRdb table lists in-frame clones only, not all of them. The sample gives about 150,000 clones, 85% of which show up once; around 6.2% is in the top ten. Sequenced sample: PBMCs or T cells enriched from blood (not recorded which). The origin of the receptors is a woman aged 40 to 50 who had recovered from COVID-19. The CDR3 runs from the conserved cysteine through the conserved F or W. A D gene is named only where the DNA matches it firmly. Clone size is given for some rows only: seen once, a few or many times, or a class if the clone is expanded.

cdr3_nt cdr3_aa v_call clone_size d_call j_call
TGTGCCAGCAGTGATCCTGGGACAGGCTACAATGAAAAACTGTTTTTT CASSDPGTGYNEKLFF TRBV25-1 few TRBD1 TRBJ1-4
TGTGCCAGCAGCCTCCCCTACAATGAGCAGTTCTTC CASSLPYNEQFF TRBV11-2 NA NA TRBJ2-1
TGTGCCACCAGTGACACACGAACCAATCAGCCCCAGCATTTT CATSDTRTNQPQHF TRBV24-1 NA NA TRBJ1-5
TGTGCCAGCAGCCTACTAGAGTCCGGGGAGCTGTTTTTT CASSLLESGELFF TRBV7-9 NA NA TRBJ2-2
TGTGCCAGCAGTACCCAGACAGGGAATTCACCCCTCCACTTT CASSTQTGNSPLHF TRBV3-1/TRBV3-2 NA TRBD1 TRBJ1-6
TGTGCCAGCAGCTACCCCTTACGGGGGGGGAACACTGAAGCTTTCTTT CASSYPLRGGNTEAFF TRBV7-9 NA NA TRBJ1-1
TGTGCCAGCTCACCGTCCGAGGGGGGGAACTATGGCTACACCTTC CASSPSEGGNYGYTF TRBV18 few NA TRBJ1-2
TGTGCCAGCAACCCACTAGCGGGAGGGAACACCGGGGAGCTGTTTTTT CASNPLAGGNTGELFF TRBV2 NA TRBD2 TRBJ2-2
TGCGCCAGCAGCTTGTTAGGACAGGGGGCGAAGTACACTGAAGCTTTCTTT CASSLLGQGAKYTEAFF TRBV5-1 NA TRBD1 TRBJ1-1
TGTGCCAGCAGTTTACCGGGACAGAGGGTCGAAAAACTGTTTTTT CASSLPGQRVEKLFF TRBV28 NA TRBD1 TRBJ1-4
TGCAGCGTTGGTTCAGGCCAAAATAGGCCCCAGCATTTT CSVGSGQNRPQHF TRBV29-1 NA NA TRBJ1-5
TGTGCCAGCAGCTTATCCCCGGCGGGTAACACCGGGGAGCTGTTTTTT CASSLSPAGNTGELFF TRBV7-3 NA NA TRBJ2-2
TGTGCCTGGACGTCGGGACAGGGGGCTCGAGAGACCCAGTACTTC CAWTSGQGARETQYF TRBV30 NA TRBD1 TRBJ2-5
TGTGCCAGTAGCAGCACTTGGGGGTCCGCCGGGGGGACCCAGTACTTC CASSSTWGSAGGTQYF TRBV19 NA NA TRBJ2-5
TGTGCCAGCAGCCAAGGGGGTCTGGCTAGCGGGGCAGATACGCAGTATTTT CASSQGGLASGADTQYF TRBV3-1/TRBV3-2 NA TRBD2 TRBJ2-3
TGTGCCTGGAGCGGGACAGGGGCAGCTTTCTTT CAWSGTGAAFF TRBV30 NA TRBD1 TRBJ1-1
TGTGCCAGCAGCCTTCTTCCCGGGGAGCTGTTTTTT CASSLLPGELFF TRBV11-2 NA NA TRBJ2-2
TGTGCCAGCACCCTAGGCCCGGATTCCTACGAGCAGTACTTC CASTLGPDSYEQYF TRBV11-2 NA NA TRBJ2-7
TGTGCCAGCAGTGAAGCCCCCGGGGTTAGCTACGAGCAGTACTTC CASSEAPGVSYEQYF TRBV6-1 NA NA TRBJ2-7
TGTGCCTGGAGCCCAGGGGCTGGAAACACCATATATTTT CAWSPGAGNTIYF TRBV30 NA NA TRBJ1-3
TGTGCCAGCAGCCCTGCTGGACTGGTGGATGAGCAGTTCTTC CASSPAGLVDEQFF TRBV4-2 NA NA TRBJ2-1
TGTGCCAGCAGCCTGGGCCGGACTGAAGCTTTCTTT CASSLGRTEAFF TRBV7-8 NA NA TRBJ1-1
TGTGCCAGCAGCCCCTTGGGACTAGCGGGAGACTACGAGCAGTACTTC CASSPLGLAGDYEQYF TRBV14 NA TRBD2 TRBJ2-7
TGTGCCAGCAGCTTAGGGGAAGATCAGCCCCAGCATTTT CASSLGEDQPQHF TRBV5-8 few NA TRBJ1-5
TGCGCCAGCAGACCCCCAGCGGTAGGGGGCGCGAACGAGCAGTACTTC CASRPPAVGGANEQYF TRBV5-1 once TRBD1 TRBJ2-7
TGTGCCAGCAGTGAGGGGGTTACTGAAGCTTTCTTT CASSEGVTEAFF TRBV14 NA NA TRBJ1-1
TGCAGCGTTGATAAACAGAACACCGGGGAGCTGTTTTTT CSVDKQNTGELFF TRBV29-1 NA NA TRBJ2-2
TGTGCCAGCAGTTATGGGGTAGCGTTCAATGAGCAGTTCTTC CASSYGVAFNEQFF TRBV6-5 NA NA TRBJ2-1
TGTGCCAGCAGCTTAAACACAGGGGGCGCGTCAAACACCATATATTTT CASSLNTGGASNTIYF TRBV7-6 NA TRBD1 TRBJ1-3
TGTGCCAGCAGCCCGTCGGGACAGGGTTCTTATGGCTACACCTTC CASSPSGQGSYGYTF TRBV7-9 NA TRBD1 TRBJ1-2
TGTGCCAGCAGCTTGGTGGTGGGGCCTTCGGCTGAAGCTTTCTTT CASSLVVGPSAEAFF TRBV5-8 NA NA TRBJ1-1
TGTGCCAGCAGTTACCAGGCTGACGCCTACAATGAGCAGTTCTTC CASSYQADAYNEQFF TRBV6-5 NA NA TRBJ2-1
TGTGCCAGCAGTTCGTCGACTAGTTACACCGGGGAGCTGTTTTTT CASSSSTSYTGELFF TRBV6-5 NA NA TRBJ2-2
TGTGCCAGCAGCCAAGATCTAGACCCTCGATCCTACGAGCAGTACTTC CASSQDLDPRSYEQYF TRBV4-2 few NA TRBJ2-7
TGTGCCAGCAGCTTGTCATTGATGGACACAGGGGGCGAAGAGACCCAGTACTTC CASSLSLMDTGGEETQYF TRBV5-6 NA TRBD1 TRBJ2-5
TGCGCCAGCAGCTTGGGCGGTTGGGCAGGAGGTGAAAAAACCGGGGAGCTGTTTTTT CASSLGGWAGGEKTGELFF TRBV5-1 NA NA TRBJ2-2
TGTGCCAGCAGCTTAGGGGCAGGGTGGTCTTTCTTT CASSLGAGWSFF TRBV7-2 NA NA TRBJ1-1
TGTGCCAGCAGCTCGCTAGCGGGAGGATACGAGCAGTACTTC CASSSLAGGYEQYF TRBV7-8 few TRBD2 TRBJ2-7
TGCGCCAGCAGCTTGGTATTAGCGGGGGGCATCAGCTCCTACAATGAGCAGTTCTTC CASSLVLAGGISSYNEQFF TRBV5-1 NA TRBD2 TRBJ2-1
TGTGCCAGCAGCCAAGACTACGGGAGGGACCTCCATGACACCGGGGAGCTGTTTTTT CASSQDYGRDLHDTGELFF TRBV3-1/TRBV3-2 NA TRBD2 TRBJ2-2
TGTGCTAGTGGTCCGGAGCGGGGGAACTATGGCTACACCTTC CASGPERGNYGYTF TRBV12-5 NA NA TRBJ1-2
TGTGCCAGCAGTCCAAATACAGGGACCACTGAAGCTTTCTTT CASSPNTGTTEAFF TRBV6-5 NA NA TRBJ1-1
TGTGCCAGCAGGGGACAAACTAATCAGCCCCAGCATTTT CASRGQTNQPQHF TRBV2 NA NA TRBJ1-5
TGTGCCGGGTCTCGGGGGGCCAATCAGCCCCAGCATTTT CAGSRGANQPQHF TRBV6-5 NA NA TRBJ1-5
TGTGCCAGCAGCCCGACTAGCTCCTACGAGCAGTACTTC CASSPTSSYEQYF TRBV7-9 NA NA TRBJ2-7
TGTGCCAGCAGGCCCGGGACTAGTGGCACCGGGGAGCTGTTTTTT CASRPGTSGTGELFF TRBV9 NA TRBD2 TRBJ2-2
TGTGCCAGCAGTTCCCCATCCCCGGGGGCTTTCTTT CASSSPSPGAFF TRBV6-6 once NA TRBJ1-1
TGCGCCAGCAGCTTGGTAGTCCCCTCCGGGAATGGCTACACCTTC CASSLVVPSGNGYTF TRBV5-1 NA NA TRBJ1-2
TGTGCCAGCAGTGACCGGGACTCGTGGTACCAAGAGACCCAGTACTTC CASSDRDSWYQETQYF TRBV25-1 NA NA TRBJ2-5
TGTGCCAGCAGCGCTAGGGGGGGGGCAGGCATAGAGACCCAGTACTTC CASSARGGAGIETQYF TRBV7-2 NA NA TRBJ2-5
TGCGCCAGCAGCTCGGGACTAGCGGCCGGGTGGGAGCAGTACTTC CASSSGLAAGWEQYF TRBV5-1 NA TRBD2 TRBJ2-7
TGCGCCAGCAGCCACCCGAGGGGGAGACTTGCAACTAATGAAAAACTGTTTTTT CASSHPRGRLATNEKLFF TRBV4-1 NA NA TRBJ1-4
TGTGCCAGCAGCAAAAAAATTTATTGGACAGAAGACGAAAAACTGTTTTTT CASSKKIYWTEDEKLFF TRBV21-1 many NA TRBJ1-4
TGTGCCAGCAGCTTGCGTCTCAATCAGCCCCAGCATTTT CASSLRLNQPQHF TRBV5-6 NA NA TRBJ1-5